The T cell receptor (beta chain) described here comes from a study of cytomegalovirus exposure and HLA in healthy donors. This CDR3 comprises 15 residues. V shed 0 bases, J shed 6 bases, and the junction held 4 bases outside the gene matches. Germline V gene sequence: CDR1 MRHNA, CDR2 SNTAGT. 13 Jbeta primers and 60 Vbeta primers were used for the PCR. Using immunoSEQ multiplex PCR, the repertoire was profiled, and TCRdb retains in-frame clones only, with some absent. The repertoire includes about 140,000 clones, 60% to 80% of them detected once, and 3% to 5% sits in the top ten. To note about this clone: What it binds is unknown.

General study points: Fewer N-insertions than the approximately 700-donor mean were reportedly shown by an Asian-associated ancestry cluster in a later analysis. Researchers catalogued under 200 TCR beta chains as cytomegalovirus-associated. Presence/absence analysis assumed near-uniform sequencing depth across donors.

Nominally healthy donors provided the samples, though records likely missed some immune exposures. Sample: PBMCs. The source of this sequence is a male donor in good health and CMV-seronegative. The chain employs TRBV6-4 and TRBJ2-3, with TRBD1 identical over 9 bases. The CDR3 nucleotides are TGTGCCAGCAGTGACTCGACAGGGGGTAGCGATACGCAGTATTTT. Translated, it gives CASSDSTGGSDTQYF.